This TCR beta chain was obtained from a study of CD8 T cells in ankylosing spondylitis (dated by TCRdb to the late 2010s). A note on the overall study: To find TCR variants linked to disease, the study profiled T cell receptor beta repertoires in ankylosing spondylitis patients and healthy donors. The full study cohort comprised about 25 ankylosing spondylitis patients and around 100 healthy donors. Peripheral blood was sampled, and synovial fluid was additionally collected from ankylosing spondylitis patients.

This clonotype showed up many times. Its specific antigen is unknown. The sample holds no much larger clone one base away, and base qualities are not on file. Instrument on record: Illumina HiSeq 2500. Quantitative 5'-RACE with molecular barcodes was the method used to prepare the TCR beta libraries. Per the original workflow: A new computational method based on a probabilistic model of VDJ rearrangement was used to identify disease-linked TCR variants. TCRdb ran its own pipeline on the public reads, namely fastp trimming at Q25 and MiXCR clone calling, and kept in-frame beta chains. Every entry covers one CDR3 protein and lists the most common genes and DNA from its rows. It is TCRdb's table, rather than the study itself, that gives the V and J calls and clone size. This sample lists about 510,000 distinct CDR3 sequences; over 4% were detected once. Roughly 3.5% of the sample rests with the top ten.

Its CDR3 holds 13 amino acids, cysteine through phenylalanine. The CDR3 DNA has 39 bases and is translated from base 1. CDR1 and CDR2, looked up from the germline V gene, are SGHTA and FQGNSA. V sheds 5 bases and J sheds 7 bases, leaving 14 bases between their ends. Broad study findings and their caveats: Some of the motif variants had been reported before in the synovial fluid and blood of reactive arthritis patients, a finding that suggests common disease-initiation mechanisms. A TCR beta motif of 8 or 9 highly homologous amino acid variants appeared characteristic of blood from ankylosing spondylitis patients. The disease-linked clones showed a CD8+ phenotype and occurred at relatively low frequencies in peripheral blood. The disease-linked clones were reported as significantly enriched in matched synovial fluid samples from ankylosing spondylitis patients.

This TCR was recovered from a male donor with ankylosing spondylitis. The rearranged chain carries TRBV7-2 and TRBJ1-1; a tentative D match to TRBD1 spans 5 bases. The sequenced material came from blood, either unsorted or a sorted T cell fraction (not recorded which). The CDR3: CASSRGGWSEAFF. The DNA sequence is given as TGTGCCAGCAGCCGCGGGGGGTGGAGTGAAGCTTTCTTT.